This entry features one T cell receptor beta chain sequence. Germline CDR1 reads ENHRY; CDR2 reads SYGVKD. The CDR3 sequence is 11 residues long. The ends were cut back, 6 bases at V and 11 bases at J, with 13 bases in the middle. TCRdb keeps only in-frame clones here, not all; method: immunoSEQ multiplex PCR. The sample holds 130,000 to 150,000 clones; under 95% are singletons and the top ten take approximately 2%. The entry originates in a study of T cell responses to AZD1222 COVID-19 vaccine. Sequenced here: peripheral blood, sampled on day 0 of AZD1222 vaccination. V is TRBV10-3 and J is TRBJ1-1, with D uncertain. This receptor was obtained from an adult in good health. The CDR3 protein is CAIRGPPGAFF. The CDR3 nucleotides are TGTGCCATCAGGGGCCCTCCTGGGGCTTTCTTT.